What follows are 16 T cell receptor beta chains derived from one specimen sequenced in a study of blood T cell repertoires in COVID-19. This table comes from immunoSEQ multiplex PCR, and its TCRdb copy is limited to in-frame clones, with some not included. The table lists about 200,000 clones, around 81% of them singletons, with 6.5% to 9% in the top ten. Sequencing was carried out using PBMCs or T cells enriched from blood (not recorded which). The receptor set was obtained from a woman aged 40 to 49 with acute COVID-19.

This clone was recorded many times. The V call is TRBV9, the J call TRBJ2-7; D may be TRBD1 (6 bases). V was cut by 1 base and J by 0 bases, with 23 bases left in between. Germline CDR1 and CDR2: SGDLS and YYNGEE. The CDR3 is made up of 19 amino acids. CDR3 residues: CASSVLLRGDTRSSYEQYF. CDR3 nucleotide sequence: TGTGCCAGCAGCGTACTCCTCCGTGGGGACACACGTTCCTCCTACGAGCAGTACTTC.

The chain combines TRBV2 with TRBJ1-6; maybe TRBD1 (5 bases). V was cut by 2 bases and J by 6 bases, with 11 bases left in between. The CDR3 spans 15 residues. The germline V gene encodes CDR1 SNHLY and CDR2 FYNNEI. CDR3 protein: CASSEQRGTNSPLHF. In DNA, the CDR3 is TGTGCCAGCAGTGAACAGCGGGGGACTAATTCACCCCTCCACTTT.

The DNA of the CDR3 is TGTGCCAGCAGTTTAGGACAGAGAATGAACACTGAAGCTTTCTTT. Encoded protein: CASSLGQRMNTEAFF. The V and J genes are TRBV27 and TRBJ1-1, with TRBD1 as a possible D gene (6 bases). This CDR3 region has 15 residues. Per the germline V gene, CDR1 is MNHEY and CDR2 is SMNVEV (reference sequence). The V end was cut by 2 bases, the J end by 0 bases, with 10 bases between.

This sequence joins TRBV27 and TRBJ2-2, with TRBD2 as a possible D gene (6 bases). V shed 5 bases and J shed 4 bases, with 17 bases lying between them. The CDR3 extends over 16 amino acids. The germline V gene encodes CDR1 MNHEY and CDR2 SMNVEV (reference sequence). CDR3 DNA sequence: TGTGCCAGCAGTCCTTGGAGGGGAGGAGGCACCGGGGAGCTGTTTTTT. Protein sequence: CASSPWRGGGTGELFF.

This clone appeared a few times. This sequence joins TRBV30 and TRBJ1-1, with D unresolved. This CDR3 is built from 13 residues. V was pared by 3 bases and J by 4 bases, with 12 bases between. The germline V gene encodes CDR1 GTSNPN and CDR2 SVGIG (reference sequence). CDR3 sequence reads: CAWSPESSTEAFF. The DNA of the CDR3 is TGTGCCTGGAGCCCCGAGTCGAGCACTGAAGCTTTCTTT.

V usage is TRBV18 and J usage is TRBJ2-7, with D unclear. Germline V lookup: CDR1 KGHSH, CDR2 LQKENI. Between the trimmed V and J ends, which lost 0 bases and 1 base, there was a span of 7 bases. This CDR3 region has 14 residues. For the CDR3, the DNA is TGTGCCAGCTCACCACCGGCAACGTCCTACGAGCAGTACTTC. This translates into CASSPPATSYEQYF.

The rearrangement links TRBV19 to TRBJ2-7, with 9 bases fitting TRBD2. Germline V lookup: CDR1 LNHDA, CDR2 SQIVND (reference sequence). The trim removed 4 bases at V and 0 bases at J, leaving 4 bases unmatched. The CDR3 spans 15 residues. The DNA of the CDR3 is TGTGCCAGTAGTACCCCGGGACTAGCCTCCTACGAGCAGTACTTC. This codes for CASSTPGLASYEQYF.

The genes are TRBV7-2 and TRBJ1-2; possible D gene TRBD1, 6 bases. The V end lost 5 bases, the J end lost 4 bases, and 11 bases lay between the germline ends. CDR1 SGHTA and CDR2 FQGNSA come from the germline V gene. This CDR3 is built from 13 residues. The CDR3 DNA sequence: TGTGCCAGCAGCCTCGGACAGAGCTATGGCTACACCTTC. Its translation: CASSLGQSYGYTF.

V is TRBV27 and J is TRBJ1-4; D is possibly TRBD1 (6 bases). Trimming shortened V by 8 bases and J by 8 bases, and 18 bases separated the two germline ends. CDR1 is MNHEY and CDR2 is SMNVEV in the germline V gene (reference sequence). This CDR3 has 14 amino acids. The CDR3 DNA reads TGTGCCAGCGGCCTTCCAGGGGCCCGGGAAAAACTGTTTTTT. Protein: CASGLPGAREKLFF.

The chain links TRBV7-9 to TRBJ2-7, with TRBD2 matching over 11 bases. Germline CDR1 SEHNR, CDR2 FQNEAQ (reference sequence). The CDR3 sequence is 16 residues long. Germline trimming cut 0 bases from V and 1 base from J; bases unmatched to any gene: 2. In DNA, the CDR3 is TGTGCCAGCAGCTTAGCCCTAGCGGGAGGATCCTACGAGCAGTACTTC. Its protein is CASSLALAGGSYEQYF.

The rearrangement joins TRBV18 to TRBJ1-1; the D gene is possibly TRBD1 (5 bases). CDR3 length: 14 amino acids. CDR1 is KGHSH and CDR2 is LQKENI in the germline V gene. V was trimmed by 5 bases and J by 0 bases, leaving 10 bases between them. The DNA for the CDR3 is TGTGCCAGCTCAACCGGAGGGGTGAACACTGAAGCTTTCTTT. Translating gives CASSTGGVNTEAFF.

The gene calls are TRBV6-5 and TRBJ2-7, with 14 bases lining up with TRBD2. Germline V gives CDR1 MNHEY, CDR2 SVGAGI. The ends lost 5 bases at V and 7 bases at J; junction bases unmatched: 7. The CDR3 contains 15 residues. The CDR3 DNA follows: TGTGCCAGCAGTCTTGGGACTAGCGGGAGAGGTGAGCAGTACTTC. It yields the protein CASSLGTSGRGEQYF.

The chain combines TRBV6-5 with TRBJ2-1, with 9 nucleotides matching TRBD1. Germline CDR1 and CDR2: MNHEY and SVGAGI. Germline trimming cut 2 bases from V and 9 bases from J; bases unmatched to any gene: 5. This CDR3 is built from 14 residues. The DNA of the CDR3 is TGTGCCAGCAGTTACGGGACAGGGTTGGGTGAGCAGTTCTTC. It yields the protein CASSYGTGLGEQFF.

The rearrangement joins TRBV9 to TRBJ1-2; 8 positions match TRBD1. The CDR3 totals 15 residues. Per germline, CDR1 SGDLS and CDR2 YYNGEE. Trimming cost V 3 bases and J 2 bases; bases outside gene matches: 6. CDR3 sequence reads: CASSANRQGNYGYTF. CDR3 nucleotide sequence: TGTGCCAGCAGCGCCAACCGACAGGGGAACTATGGCTACACCTTC.

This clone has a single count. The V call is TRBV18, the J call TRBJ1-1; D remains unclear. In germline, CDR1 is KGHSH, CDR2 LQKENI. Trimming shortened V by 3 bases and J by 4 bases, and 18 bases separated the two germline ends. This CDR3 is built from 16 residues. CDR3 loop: CASSPRGPTGGTEAFF. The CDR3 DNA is TGTGCCAGCTCACCCCGAGGTCCTACTGGAGGCACTGAAGCTTTCTTT. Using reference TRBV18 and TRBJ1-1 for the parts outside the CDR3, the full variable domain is NAGVMQNPRHLVRRRGQEARLRCSPMKGHSHVYWYRQLPEEGLKFMVYLQKENIIDESGMPKERFSAEFPKEGPSILRIQQVVRGDSAAYFCASSPRGPTGGTEAFFGQGTRLTVV.

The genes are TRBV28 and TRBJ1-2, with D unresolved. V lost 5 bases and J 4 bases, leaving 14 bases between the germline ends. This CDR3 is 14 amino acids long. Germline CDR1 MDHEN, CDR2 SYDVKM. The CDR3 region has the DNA TGTGCCAGCAGTCGCTCTGGGCCTGCCTATGGCTACACCTTC. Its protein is CASSRSGPAYGYTF.